The table lists the clone carrying this T cell receptor beta chain with a count of one. What it binds is unknown. This record comes from a study of cytomegalovirus exposure and HLA in healthy donors. Some clones are missing from TCRdb's copy, which holds only in-frame ones; the method was immunoSEQ multiplex PCR. The table lists 95,000 to 150,000 clones, approximately 95% of them singletons, with less than 2% in the top ten. Findings of the study overall: The study labeled more than 150 TCR beta chains cytomegalovirus-associated. First-cohort TCR clusters tended to co-occur in the roughly 120 validation repertoires, a later analysis found.

The donors were part of the roughly 130-subject validation cohort, which stood apart from the roughly 730-subject first cohort. Per germline, CDR1 SQVTM and CDR2 ANQGSEA. This CDR3 comprises 13 residues. The V segment lost 7 bases and the J segment 5 bases; nucleotides outside the gene matches: 7. The chain links TRBV29-1 to TRBJ1-2; 10 bases align to TRBD1. The clonotype originates from a young man in good health and CMV-seronegative. Sequences were obtained from PBMCs. CDR3 DNA: TGCAGCGCCAGAGGGACAGGGGTTTATGGCTACACCTTC. Amino acid sequence: CSARGTGVYGYTF.